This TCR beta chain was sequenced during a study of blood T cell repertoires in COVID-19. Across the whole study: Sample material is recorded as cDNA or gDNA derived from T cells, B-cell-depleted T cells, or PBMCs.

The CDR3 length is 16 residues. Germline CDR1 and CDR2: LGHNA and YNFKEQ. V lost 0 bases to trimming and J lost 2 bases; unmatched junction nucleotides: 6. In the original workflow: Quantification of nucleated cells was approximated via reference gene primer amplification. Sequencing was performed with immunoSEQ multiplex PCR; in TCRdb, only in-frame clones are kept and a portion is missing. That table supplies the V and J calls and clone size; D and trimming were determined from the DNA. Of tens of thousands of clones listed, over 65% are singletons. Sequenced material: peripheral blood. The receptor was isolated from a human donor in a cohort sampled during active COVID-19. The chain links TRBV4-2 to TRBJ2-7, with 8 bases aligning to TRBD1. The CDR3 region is CASSQDFPGQAYEQYF. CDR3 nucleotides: TGTGCCAGCAGCCAAGACTTTCCGGGACAGGCCTACGAGCAGTACTTC.